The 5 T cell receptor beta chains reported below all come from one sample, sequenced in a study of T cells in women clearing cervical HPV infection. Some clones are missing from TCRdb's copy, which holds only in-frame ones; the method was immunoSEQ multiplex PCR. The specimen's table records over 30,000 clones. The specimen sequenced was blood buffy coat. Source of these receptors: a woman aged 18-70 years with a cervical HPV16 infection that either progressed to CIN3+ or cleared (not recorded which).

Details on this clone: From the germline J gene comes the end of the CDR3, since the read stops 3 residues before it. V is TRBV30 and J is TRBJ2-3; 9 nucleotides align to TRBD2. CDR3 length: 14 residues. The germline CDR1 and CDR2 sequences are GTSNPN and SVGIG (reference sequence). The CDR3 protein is CAWSTGGGASSQYF. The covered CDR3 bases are TGTGCCTGGAGTACTGGCGGGGGGGCCTCGTCG.

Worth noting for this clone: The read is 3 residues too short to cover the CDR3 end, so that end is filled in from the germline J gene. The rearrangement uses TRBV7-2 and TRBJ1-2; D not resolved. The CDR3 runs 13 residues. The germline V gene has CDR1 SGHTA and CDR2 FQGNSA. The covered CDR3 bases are TGTGCCAGCAGCTTCGACACCTCGGGGGGC. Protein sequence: CASSFDTSGG. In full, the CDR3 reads CASSFDTSGGYTF. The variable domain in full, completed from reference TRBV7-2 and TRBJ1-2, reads GAGVSQSPSNKVTEKGKDVELRCDPISGHTALYWYRQSLGQGLEFLIYFQGNSAPDKSGLPSDRFSAERTGGSVSTLTIQRTQQEDSAVYLCASSFDTSGGYTFGSGTRLTVV.

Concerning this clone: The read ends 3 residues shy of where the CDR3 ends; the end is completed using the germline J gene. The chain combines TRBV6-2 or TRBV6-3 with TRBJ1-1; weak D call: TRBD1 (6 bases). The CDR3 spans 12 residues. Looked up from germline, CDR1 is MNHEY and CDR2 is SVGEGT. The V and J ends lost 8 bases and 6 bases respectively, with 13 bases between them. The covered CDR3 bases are TGTGCCAGCGGCCGGGGGGGCCCTGAA. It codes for CASGRGGPE. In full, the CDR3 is CASGRGGPEAFF.

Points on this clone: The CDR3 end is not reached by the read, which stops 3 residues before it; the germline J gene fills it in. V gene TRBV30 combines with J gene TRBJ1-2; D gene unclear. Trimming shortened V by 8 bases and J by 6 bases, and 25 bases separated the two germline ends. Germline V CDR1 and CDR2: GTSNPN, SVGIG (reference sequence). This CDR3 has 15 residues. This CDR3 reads CAGLIIESLTDGYTF. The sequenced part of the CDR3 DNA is TGTGCCGGTTTGATAATTGAATCCCTCACTGATGGC.

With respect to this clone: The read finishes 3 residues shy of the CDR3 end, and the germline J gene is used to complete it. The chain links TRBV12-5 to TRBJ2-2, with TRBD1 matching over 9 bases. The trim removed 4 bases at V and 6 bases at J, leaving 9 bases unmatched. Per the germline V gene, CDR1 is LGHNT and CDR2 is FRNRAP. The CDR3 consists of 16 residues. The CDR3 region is CASGSITGGWPGELFF. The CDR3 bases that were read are TGTGCTAGTGGTTCCATCACAGGGGGCTGGCCCGGGGAG.